This TCR beta chain emerged from a study of T cell responses to AZD1222 COVID-19 vaccine. Study summary: Investigators merged groups given second doses at roughly 4 or roughly 12 weeks. Findings and limits, study-wide: Increases in Spike-specific TCR breadth and depth were seen after two AZD1222 doses. Baseline seropositivity occurred in only a handful of AZD1222 recipients.

In the case of this clone: Its antigen is not identified.

Profiling relied on immunoSEQ multiplex PCR, and the TCRdb table lists in-frame clones only, not all of them. Of tens of thousands of clones in the sample, 85% were seen once. Sequencing used peripheral blood, obtained on day 0 of AZD1222 vaccination. The source is an adult in good health.

The CDR3 bases are TGCAGCGTCTCGTGGGGGGGCTATGGCTACACCTTC. It codes for CSVSWGGYGYTF. This chain joins TRBV29-1 and TRBJ1-2, with TRBD1 as a possible D gene (5 bases). V was clipped by 6 bases and J by 4 bases, with 12 bases between them. Germline V gene data show CDR1 as SQVTM and CDR2 as ANQGSEA. The CDR3 consists of 12 residues.